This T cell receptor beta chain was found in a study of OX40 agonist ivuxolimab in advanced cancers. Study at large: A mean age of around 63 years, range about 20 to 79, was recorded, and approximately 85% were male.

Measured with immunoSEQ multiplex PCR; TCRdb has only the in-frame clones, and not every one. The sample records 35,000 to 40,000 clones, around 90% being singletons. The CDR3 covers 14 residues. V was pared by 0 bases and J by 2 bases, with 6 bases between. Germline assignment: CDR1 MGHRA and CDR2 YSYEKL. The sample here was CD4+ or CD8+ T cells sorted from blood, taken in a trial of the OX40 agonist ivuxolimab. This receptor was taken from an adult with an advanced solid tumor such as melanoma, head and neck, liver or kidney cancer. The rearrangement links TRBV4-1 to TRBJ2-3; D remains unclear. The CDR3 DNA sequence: TGCGCCAGCAGCCAAGAAAGATACACAGATACGCAGTATTTT. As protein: CASSQERYTDTQYF.